Following are 2 T cell receptor beta chains from one sample sequenced in a study of cytomegalovirus exposure and HLA in healthy donors. A multiplex PCR was run with 60 Vbeta primers and 13 Jbeta primers. The repertoire was sequenced with immunoSEQ multiplex PCR; TCRdb's copy has only in-frame clones and lacks some. The data show 150,000 to 200,000 clones, with 82% seen just once and 1.5% held by the top ten. The material sequenced was PBMCs. These receptors were obtained from a man aged 40-50 years in good health and CMV-seronegative.

This chain links TRBV20-1 with TRBJ2-7; possibly TRBD2 for D (6 bases). The germline V and J ends were trimmed by 3 bases and 4 bases, with 7 bases remaining between them. The CDR3 has 11 residues. The germline CDR1 and CDR2 sequences are DFQATT and SNEGSKA (reference sequence). The CDR3 DNA reads as TGCAGTGCTAGGGGGGGTTACGAGCAGTACTTC. Its translation is CSARGGYEQYF.

This chain links TRBV5-6 with TRBJ2-2, with a tentative D call TRBD1 (6 bases). Germline V gene data show CDR1 as SGHDT and CDR2 as YYEEEE. Trimming removed 1 base from V and 0 bases from J, with 10 bases in between. This CDR3 spans 16 amino acids. CDR3 sequence: CASSLRDTTNTGELFF. DNA of the CDR3: TGTGCCAGCAGCTTGCGGGACACAACGAACACCGGGGAGCTGTTTTTT.